These 26 T cell receptor beta chains were all obtained from the same sample, sequenced in a study of blood T cell repertoires in COVID-19. Generated by immunoSEQ multiplex PCR, the TCRdb table keeps only in-frame clones and is missing some. The data show fewer than 350,000 clones, roughly 87% seen once. Material: peripheral blood. The receptors come from a man younger than 40 with COVID-19, enrolled during active disease.

V gene TRBV2 combines with J gene TRBJ1-2; 7 nucleotides agree with TRBD1. V shed 4 bases, J shed 3 bases, and the junction held 2 bases outside the gene matches. The CDR3 has 13 amino acids. CDR1 SNHLY and CDR2 FYNNEI come from the germline V gene. The DNA for the CDR3 is TGTGCCAGCAGTGTCAGGGGGGACTATGGCTACACCTTC. Protein product: CASSVRGDYGYTF.

This rearrangement joins TRBV9 to TRBJ2-3; 12 bases line up with TRBD2. This CDR3 is built from 18 residues. Germline CDR1 and CDR2: SGDLS and YYNGEE. V lost 0 bases, J lost 1 base, and 6 bases stayed unmatched. CDR3 DNA: TGTGCCAGCAGCGTAGATCCTAGCGGGAGGGCCGGCACAGATACGCAGTATTTT. As protein: CASSVDPSGRAGTDTQYF.

The chain is built from TRBV10-3 and TRBJ1-5; 9 bases map to TRBD1. Germline V gives CDR1 ENHRY, CDR2 SYGVKD. The V gene end was trimmed by 10 bases and the J gene end by 1 base; junction bases not matched to a gene: 5. CDR3 size: 14 residues. The CDR3 sequence: CATRQGGSNQPQHF. The CDR3 DNA is TGTGCCACTCGACAGGGGGGGAGCAATCAGCCCCAGCATTTT.

This clone is a singleton in its sample. The chain couples TRBV7-8 to TRBJ2-7; 13 bases align to TRBD2. CDR3 size: 17 residues. CDR1 SGHVS and CDR2 FQNEAQ come from the germline V gene. After removal of 5 bases from V and 2 bases from J, the junction contained 9 bases not matched to a gene. DNA of the CDR3: TGTGCCAGCAGCCTCGGACTAGCGGGAGCAAGGCCCTACGAGCAGTACTTC. Translation gives CASSLGLAGARPYEQYF.

This rearrangement joins TRBV28 to TRBJ1-6; D gene unclear. Germline lookup yields CDR1 MDHEN and CDR2 SYDVKM. CDR3 length equals 16 residues. V lost 7 bases to trimming and J lost 1 base, with 14 bases between them. The chain's CDR3 is CASTLPPGSYNSPLHF. The CDR3 bases are TGTGCCAGCACCCTACCCCCAGGATCCTATAATTCACCCCTCCACTTT.

This chain joins TRBV29-1 and TRBJ1-2, with a possible D match to TRBD1 (6 bases). Trimming took off 3 bases at V and 8 bases at J, with 13 bases between the two ends. This CDR3 region has 12 residues. Looked up from germline, CDR1 is SQVTM and CDR2 is ANQGSEA. DNA for the CDR3: TGCAGCGTTGAGAAACAGGGAAACGGCTACACCTTC. Protein sequence: CSVEKQGNGYTF.

V gene TRBV30 combines with J gene TRBJ1-2, with D tentatively TRBD1 (5 bases). The CDR3 contains 12 residues. The V gene lost 0 bases and the J gene lost 4 bases, with 6 bases spanning the gap. Germline V gene lookup returns CDR1 GTSNPN and CDR2 SVGIG (reference sequence). CDR3 sequence reads: CAWSVGAYGYTF. CDR3 in DNA: TGTGCCTGGAGTGTAGGGGCCTATGGCTACACCTTC.

V is TRBV7-7 and J is TRBJ2-3; TRBD2 matches 10 bases. The germline V gene has CDR1 SSHAT and CDR2 FNYEAQ (reference sequence). The CDR3 covers 16 residues. The V gene end was trimmed by 1 base and the J gene end by 2 bases; junction bases not matched to a gene: 3. The CDR3 nucleotides read TGTGCCAGCAGCTTAGGTAGCGGGGGGCCCACAGATACGCAGTATTTT. As protein: CASSLGSGGPTDTQYF.

This chain connects TRBV5-6 to TRBJ1-2, with 7 bases lining up with TRBD1. J lost 4 bases, V lost 0 bases, and 6 bases had no gene match. From germline, CDR1 is SGHDT and CDR2 YYEEEE. CDR3 length: 15 amino acids. CDR3 residues: CASSLGDSNFYGYTF. The CDR3, as DNA: TGTGCCAGCAGCTTGGGGGACAGCAACTTCTATGGCTACACCTTC.

The CDR3 loop reads CASSPIKDRVGEKLFF. The CDR3 coding sequence is TGTGCCAGCAGCCCCATAAAAGACAGGGTTGGTGAAAAACTGTTTTTT. The genes are TRBV7-6 and TRBJ1-4; 7 bases align to TRBD1. V dropped 5 bases and J dropped 7; count of bases not matched to a gene: 13. Germline V CDR1 and CDR2: SGHVS, FNYEAQ. CDR3 length equals 16 residues.

This rearrangement joins TRBV4-2 to TRBJ2-1, with a tentative D call TRBD1 (6 bases). V lost 1 base and J lost 7, with 14 bases in between. Germline V gene lookup returns CDR1 LGHNA and CDR2 YNFKEQ. The CDR3 consists of 15 residues. The CDR3 DNA is TGTGCCAGCAGCCAAGCACAAACAGGGATTAATGAGCAGTTCTTC. Its translation: CASSQAQTGINEQFF.

The V and J genes are TRBV7-9 and TRBJ2-5; 7 nucleotides agree with TRBD2. Germline CDR1 is SEHNR and CDR2 is FQNEAQ (reference sequence). The V segment lost 8 bases and the J segment 2 bases; nucleotides outside the gene matches: 8. CDR3 size: 14 residues. Written as DNA, the CDR3 is TGTGCCAGCTTACCCTCGGGGGGACAAGAGACCCAGTACTTC. It codes for CASLPSGGQETQYF.

This rearrangement joins TRBV7-3 to TRBJ1-2; D is undetermined. CDR1 SGHTA and CDR2 FQGTGA come from the germline V gene. This CDR3 has 12 residues. Trimming removed 4 bases from V and 4 bases from J, with 7 bases in between. The CDR3 loop is CASSSPGYGYTF. CDR3 coding DNA: TGTGCCAGCAGCTCCCCCGGCTATGGCTACACCTTC.

The chain couples TRBV19 to TRBJ2-5; D is undetermined. The V gene lost 2 bases and the J gene lost 3 bases, with 10 bases spanning the gap. In germline, CDR1 is LNHDA, CDR2 SQIVND (reference sequence). The CDR3 spans 14 residues. CDR3 region: CASSISGMEETQYF. CDR3 DNA sequence: TGTGCCAGTAGTATATCAGGAATGGAAGAGACCCAGTACTTC.

This chain joins TRBV5-1 and TRBJ2-1; TRBD1 agrees at 9 bases. The CDR3 extends over 15 amino acids. Germline values: CDR1 SGHRS, CDR2 YFSETQ. V lost 7 bases, J lost 8 bases, and 13 bases stayed unmatched. CDR3 loop: CASASLGQGLDEQFF. CDR3 bases: TGCGCCAGCGCTAGCTTAGGACAGGGGTTGGATGAGCAGTTCTTC.

The genes are TRBV29-1 and TRBJ2-7; possible D gene TRBD2, 5 bases. V lost 7 bases and J 1 base, leaving 20 bases between the germline ends. Per germline, CDR1 SQVTM and CDR2 ANQGSEA. This CDR3 has 15 residues. CDR3 bases: TGCAGCGCGCTCCTCATGGGCAGGAGGTCCTACGAGCAGTACTTC. As protein: CSALLMGRRSYEQYF.

This chain uses TRBV28 with TRBJ2-7; TRBD1 matches 7 bases. Germline CDR1 MDHEN, CDR2 SYDVKM. This CDR3 is 11 amino acids long. The CDR3 loop reads CKTGARYEQYF. CDR3 bases: TGTAAAACAGGGGCGAGGTACGAGCAGTACTTC.

This clone was detected only a few times. Other DNA sequences in this sample translate to the same CDR3. The rearrangement links TRBV7-8 to TRBJ1-2, with D possibly being TRBD1 (5 bases). The CDR3 loop spans 13 amino acids. Trimming removed 5 bases at V and 3 bases at J, with 10 bases between. Germline lookup yields CDR1 SGHVS and CDR2 FQNEAQ. CDR3 coding DNA: TGTGCCAGCAGCCTTGGGGGGGACTATGGCTACACCTTC. Encoded protein: CASSLGGDYGYTF.

About this clone itself: The junction shows a germline mismatch at one end, possibly a read error. V gene TRBV4-2 combines with J gene TRBJ2-1; 12 nucleotides match TRBD2. The V gene's germline CDR1 is LGHNA and CDR2 YNFKEQ. The CDR3 sequence is 17 residues long. DNA of the CDR3: TGTGCCAGCACCCAAGACCCTCTAGCGGGAGGGTACAATGAGCAGTTCTTC. The encoded protein is CASTQDPLAGGYNEQFF.

This chain joins TRBV6-1 and TRBJ2-7, with 11 bases lining up with TRBD2. The CDR3 extends over 14 amino acids. CDR1 MNHNS and CDR2 SASEGT come from the germline V gene. V trimming: 4 bases; J trimming: 2 bases; junction bases outside the gene matches: 1. The CDR3 reads CASSVAGGAYEQYF. The CDR3 DNA reads as TGTGCCAGCAGTGTAGCGGGAGGGGCCTACGAGCAGTACTTC.

The chain uses TRBV7-9 and TRBJ2-5; possible D gene TRBD2, 5 bases. CDR1 and CDR2 from the germline V gene are SEHNR and FQNEAQ (reference sequence). Trimming took 3 bases from V and 3 from J, leaving 5 bases between them. The CDR3 has 12 amino acids. CDR3 DNA: TGTGCCAGCAGCTTGAGGGAAGAGACCCAGTACTTC. It is translated as CASSLREETQYF.

The rearrangement links TRBV9 to TRBJ1-2, with TRBD1 as a possible D gene (5 bases). Germline loops: CDR1 SGDLS, CDR2 YYNGEE. CDR3 length: 16 residues. V was pared by 0 bases and J by 3 bases, with 15 bases between. CDR3 sequence reads: CASSVASVWGYYGYTF. CDR3 in DNA: TGTGCCAGCAGCGTAGCTTCGGTATGGGGCTACTATGGCTACACCTTC.

This clone was seen a handful of times. The rearrangement joins TRBV18 to TRBJ1-5, with 7 bases that match TRBD1. V trimming: 3 bases; J trimming: 5 bases; junction bases outside the gene matches: 7. Germline V lookup: CDR1 KGHSH, CDR2 LQKENI. The length of the CDR3 is 15 residues. The CDR3 DNA sequence: TGTGCCAGCTCACCGAGGCAGGGGGGACATCAGCCCCAGCATTTT. This translates into CASSPRQGGHQPQHF.

This clone came up once. The chain joins TRBV4-2 to TRBJ2-5; D possibly corresponds to TRBD2 (6 bases). The CDR3 loop spans 16 amino acids. The germline V gene encodes CDR1 LGHNA and CDR2 YNFKEQ. Trimming left V 0 bases short and J 5 bases short, with 16 bases between. The CDR3 sequence: CASSQDAGGMAETQYF. The CDR3 DNA follows: TGTGCCAGCAGCCAAGATGCAGGAGGGATGGCGGAGACCCAGTACTTC.

The chain uses TRBV5-6 and TRBJ2-7; 13 positions agree with TRBD2. The CDR3 covers 19 residues. The germline V gene encodes CDR1 SGHDT and CDR2 YYEEEE. Trimming took 4 bases from V and 3 from J; bases not matched to a gene: 16. The CDR3, as DNA: TGTGCCAGCAGCCTCTGGACTAGCGGGAGATCCCCTATTCTCTACGAGCAGTACTTC. It specifies CASSLWTSGRSPILYEQYF.

V is TRBV9 and J is TRBJ2-3; perhaps TRBD1 as D (5 bases). The germline V gene has CDR1 SGDLS and CDR2 YYNGEE. Between the trimmed V and J ends, which lost 9 bases and 0 bases, there was a span of 17 bases. The CDR3 has 15 residues. The CDR3 protein is CATSLGVSSTDTQYF. The CDR3 DNA reads TGTGCCACCTCGTTAGGGGTGTCTAGCACAGATACGCAGTATTTT.